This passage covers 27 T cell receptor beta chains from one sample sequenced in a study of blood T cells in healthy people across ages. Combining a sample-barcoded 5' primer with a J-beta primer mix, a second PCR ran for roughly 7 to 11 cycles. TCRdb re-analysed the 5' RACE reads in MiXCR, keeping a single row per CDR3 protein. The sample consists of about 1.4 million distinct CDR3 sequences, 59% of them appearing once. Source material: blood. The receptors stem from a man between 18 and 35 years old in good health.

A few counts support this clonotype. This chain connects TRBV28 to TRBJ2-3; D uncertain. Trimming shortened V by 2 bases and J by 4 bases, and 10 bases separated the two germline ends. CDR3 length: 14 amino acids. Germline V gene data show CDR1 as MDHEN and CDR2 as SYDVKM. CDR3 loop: CASSLAASADTQYF. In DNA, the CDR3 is TGTGCCAGCAGTTTAGCGGCCTCGGCAGATACGCAGTATTTT.

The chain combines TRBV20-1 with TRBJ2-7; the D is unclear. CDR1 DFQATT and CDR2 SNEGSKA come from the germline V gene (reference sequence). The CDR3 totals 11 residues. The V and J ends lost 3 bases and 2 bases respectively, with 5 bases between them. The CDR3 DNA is TGCAGTGCTAGCTCCGCCTACGAGCAGTACTTC. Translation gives CSASSAYEQYF.

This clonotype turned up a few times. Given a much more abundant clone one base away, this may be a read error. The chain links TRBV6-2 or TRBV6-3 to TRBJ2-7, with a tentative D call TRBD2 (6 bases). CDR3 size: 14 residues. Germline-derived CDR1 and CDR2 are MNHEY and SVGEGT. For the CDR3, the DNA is TGTGCCAGCAGTGACTCCCCGGAGGGCTACGAGCAGTACTTC. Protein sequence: CASSDSPEGYEQYF.

CDR3: CASRDMTDNEQFF. CDR3 sequence (DNA): TGTGCCAGCAGGGATATGACGGACAATGAGCAGTTCTTC. The chain couples TRBV2 to TRBJ2-1, with D unresolved. This CDR3 has 13 residues. Germline loops: CDR1 SNHLY, CDR2 FYNNEI. Trimming stripped 6 bases from V and 5 bases from J, with 11 bases between. Variable domain in full (rest from reference TRBV2 and TRBJ2-1): EPEVTQTPSHQVTQMGQEVILRCVPISNHLYFYWYRQILGQKVEFLVSFYNNEISEKSEIFDDQFSVERPDGSNFTLKIRSTKLEDSAMYFCASRDMTDNEQFFGPGTRLTVL.

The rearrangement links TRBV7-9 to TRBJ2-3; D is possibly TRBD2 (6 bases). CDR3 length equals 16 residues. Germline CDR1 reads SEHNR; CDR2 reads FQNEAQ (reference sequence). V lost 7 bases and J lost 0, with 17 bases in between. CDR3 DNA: TGTGCCAGCACCCAGCGGGTAACGGGGAGCACAGATACGCAGTATTTT. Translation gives CASTQRVTGSTDTQYF.

The CDR3 nucleotides are TGTGCCAGCCGACCCTCGGGGCACACCGGGGAGCTGTTTTTT. Protein: CASRPSGHTGELFF. The chain uses TRBV3-1 and TRBJ2-2; perhaps D is TRBD1 or TRBD2 (5 bases each). Trimming left V 8 bases short and J 3 bases short, with 13 bases between. This CDR3 has 14 residues. Looked up from germline, CDR1 is LGHDT and CDR2 is YNNKEL (reference sequence).

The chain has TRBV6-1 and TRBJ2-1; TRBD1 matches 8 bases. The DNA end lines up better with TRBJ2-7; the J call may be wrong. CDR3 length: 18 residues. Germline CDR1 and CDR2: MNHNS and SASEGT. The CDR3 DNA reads TGTGCCAGCAGTGCACCTCTGACAGGGGTGGGCTCCTACAATGAGCAGTACTTC. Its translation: CASSAPLTGVGSYNEQYF.

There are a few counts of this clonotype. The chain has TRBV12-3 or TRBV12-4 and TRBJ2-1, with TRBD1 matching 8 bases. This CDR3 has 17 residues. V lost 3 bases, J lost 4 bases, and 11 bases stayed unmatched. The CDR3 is CASSFVIGQGSYNEQFF. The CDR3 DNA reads TGTGCCAGCAGTTTCGTCATCGGACAGGGATCGTACAATGAGCAGTTCTTC.

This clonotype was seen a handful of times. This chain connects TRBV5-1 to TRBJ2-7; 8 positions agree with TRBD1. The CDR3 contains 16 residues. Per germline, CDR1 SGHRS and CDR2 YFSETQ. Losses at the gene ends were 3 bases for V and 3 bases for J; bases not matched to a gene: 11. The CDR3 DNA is TGCGCCAGCAGCTGGGGGGACAGGATAGACGACTACGAGCAGTACTTC. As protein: CASSWGDRIDDYEQYF.

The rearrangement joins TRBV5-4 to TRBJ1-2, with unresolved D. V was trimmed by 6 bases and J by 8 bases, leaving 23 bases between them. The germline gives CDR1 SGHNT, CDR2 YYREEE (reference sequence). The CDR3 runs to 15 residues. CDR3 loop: CASTQSDGFYNGYTF. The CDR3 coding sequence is TGTGCCAGCACCCAATCGGACGGATTCTATAACGGCTACACCTTC.

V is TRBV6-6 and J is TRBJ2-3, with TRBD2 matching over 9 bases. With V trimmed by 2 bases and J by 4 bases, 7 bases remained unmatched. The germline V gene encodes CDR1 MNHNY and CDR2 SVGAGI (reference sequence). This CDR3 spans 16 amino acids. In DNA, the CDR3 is TGTGCCAGCAGTTACGGCGGGGGGGCGCTCGCAGATACGCAGTATTTT. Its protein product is CASSYGGGALADTQYF.

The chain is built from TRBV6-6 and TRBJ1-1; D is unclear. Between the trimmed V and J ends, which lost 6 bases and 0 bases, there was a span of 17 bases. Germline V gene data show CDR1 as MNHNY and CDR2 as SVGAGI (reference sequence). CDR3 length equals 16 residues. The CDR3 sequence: CASSPSRQKMNTEAFF. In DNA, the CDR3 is TGTGCCAGCAGCCCCTCCAGGCAGAAAATGAACACTGAAGCTTTCTTT.

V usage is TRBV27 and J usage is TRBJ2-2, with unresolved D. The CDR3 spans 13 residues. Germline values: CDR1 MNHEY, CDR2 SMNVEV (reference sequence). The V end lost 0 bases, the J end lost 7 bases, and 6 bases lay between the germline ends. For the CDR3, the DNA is TGTGCCAGCAGTTTATCGAATCACGGGGAGCTGTTTTTT. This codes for CASSLSNHGELFF.

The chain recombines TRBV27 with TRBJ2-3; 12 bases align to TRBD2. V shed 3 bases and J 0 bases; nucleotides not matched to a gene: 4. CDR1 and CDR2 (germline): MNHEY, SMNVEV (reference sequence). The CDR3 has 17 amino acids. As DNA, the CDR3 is TGTGCCAGCAGTTTCACTAGCGGGGGGCTAAGCACAGATACGCAGTATTTT. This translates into CASSFTSGGLSTDTQYF.

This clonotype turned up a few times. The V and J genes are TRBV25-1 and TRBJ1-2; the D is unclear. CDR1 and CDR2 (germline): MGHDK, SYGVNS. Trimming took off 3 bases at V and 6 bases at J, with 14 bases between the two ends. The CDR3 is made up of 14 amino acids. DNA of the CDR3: TGTGCCAGCAGTGAGAACCCGGGTTTCGATGGCTACACCTTC. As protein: CASSENPGFDGYTF.

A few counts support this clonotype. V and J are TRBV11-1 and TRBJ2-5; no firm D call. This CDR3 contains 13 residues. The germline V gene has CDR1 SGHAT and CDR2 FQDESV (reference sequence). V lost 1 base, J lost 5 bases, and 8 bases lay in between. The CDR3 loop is CASSLEPRETQYF. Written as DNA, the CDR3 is TGTGCCAGCAGCTTAGAGCCTCGGGAGACCCAGTACTTC.

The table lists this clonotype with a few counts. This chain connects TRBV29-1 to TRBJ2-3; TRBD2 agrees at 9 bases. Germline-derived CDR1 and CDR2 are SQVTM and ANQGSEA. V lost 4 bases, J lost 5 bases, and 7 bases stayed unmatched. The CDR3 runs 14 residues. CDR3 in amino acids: CSVGSSGAGDTQYF. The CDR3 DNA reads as TGCAGCGTTGGGTCTAGCGGGGCGGGAGATACGCAGTATTTT.

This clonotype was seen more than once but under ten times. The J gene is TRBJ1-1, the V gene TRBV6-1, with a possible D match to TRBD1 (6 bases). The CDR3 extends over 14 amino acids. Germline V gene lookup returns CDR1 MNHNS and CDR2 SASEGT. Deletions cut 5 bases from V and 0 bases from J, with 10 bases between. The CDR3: CASSMDRMNTEAFF. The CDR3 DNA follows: TGTGCCAGCAGTATGGACAGAATGAACACTGAAGCTTTCTTT.

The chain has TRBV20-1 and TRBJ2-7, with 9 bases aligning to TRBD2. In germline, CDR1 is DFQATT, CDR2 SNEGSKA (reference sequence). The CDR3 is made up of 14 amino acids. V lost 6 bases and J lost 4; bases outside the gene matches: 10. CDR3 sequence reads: CSATYPGLAYEQYF. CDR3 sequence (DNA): TGCAGTGCGACGTATCCAGGACTAGCGTACGAGCAGTACTTC.

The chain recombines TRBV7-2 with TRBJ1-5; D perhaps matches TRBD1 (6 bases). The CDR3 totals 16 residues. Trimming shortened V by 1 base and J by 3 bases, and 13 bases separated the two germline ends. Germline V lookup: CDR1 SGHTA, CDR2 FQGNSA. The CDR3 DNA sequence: TGTGCCAGCAGCTTAGTCAGGGGCGGGGACAATCAGCCCCAGCATTTT. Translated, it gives CASSLVRGGDNQPQHF.

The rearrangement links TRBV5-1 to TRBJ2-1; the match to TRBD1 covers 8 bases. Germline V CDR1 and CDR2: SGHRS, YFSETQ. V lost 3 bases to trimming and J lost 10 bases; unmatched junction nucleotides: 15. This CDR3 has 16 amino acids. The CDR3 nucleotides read TGCGCCAGCAGCTCCACAGGGGGGACCGCCATAAGCGAGCAGTTCTTC. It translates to CASSSTGGTAISEQFF.

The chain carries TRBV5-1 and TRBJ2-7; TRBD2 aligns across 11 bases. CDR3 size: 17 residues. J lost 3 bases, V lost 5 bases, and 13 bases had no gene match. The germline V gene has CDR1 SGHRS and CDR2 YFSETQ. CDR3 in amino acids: CASRAQPMGTSGYEQYF. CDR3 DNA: TGCGCCAGCAGAGCCCAGCCCATGGGGACTAGCGGCTACGAGCAGTACTTC.

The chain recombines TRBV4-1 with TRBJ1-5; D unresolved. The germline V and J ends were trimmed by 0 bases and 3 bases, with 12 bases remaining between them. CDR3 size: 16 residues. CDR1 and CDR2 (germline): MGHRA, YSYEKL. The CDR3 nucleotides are TGCGCCAGCAGCCAAGATTTCGCAGTTAACAATCAGCCCCAGCATTTT. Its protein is CASSQDFAVNNQPQHF.

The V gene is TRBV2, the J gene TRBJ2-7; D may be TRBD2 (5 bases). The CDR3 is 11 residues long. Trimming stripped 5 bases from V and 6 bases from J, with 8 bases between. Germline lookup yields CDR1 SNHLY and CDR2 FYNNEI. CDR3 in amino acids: CASSTGSEQYF. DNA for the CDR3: TGTGCCAGCAGTACGGGATCCGAGCAGTACTTC.

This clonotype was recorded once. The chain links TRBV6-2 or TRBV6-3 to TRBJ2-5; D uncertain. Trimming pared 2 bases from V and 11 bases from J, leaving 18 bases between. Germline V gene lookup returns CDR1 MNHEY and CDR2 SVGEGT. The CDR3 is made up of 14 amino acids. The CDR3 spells CASSYGSLTNEQYF. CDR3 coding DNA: TGTGCCAGCAGTTACGGCAGTCTAACGAATGAGCAGTACTTC.

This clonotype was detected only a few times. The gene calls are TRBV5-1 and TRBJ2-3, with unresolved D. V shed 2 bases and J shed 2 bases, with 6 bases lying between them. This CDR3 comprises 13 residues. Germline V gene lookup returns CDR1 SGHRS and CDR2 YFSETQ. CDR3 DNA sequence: TGCGCCAGCAGCTTCCAAAACACAGATACGCAGTATTTT. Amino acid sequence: CASSFQNTDTQYF.

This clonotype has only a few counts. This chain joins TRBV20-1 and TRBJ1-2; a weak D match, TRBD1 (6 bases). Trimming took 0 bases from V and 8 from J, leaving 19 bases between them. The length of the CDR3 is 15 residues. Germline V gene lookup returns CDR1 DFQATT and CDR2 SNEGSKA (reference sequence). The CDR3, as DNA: TGCAGTGCTAGAGAAGGTCAGGGGAGGGCTCGGGGCTACACCTTC. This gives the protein CSAREGQGRARGYTF.